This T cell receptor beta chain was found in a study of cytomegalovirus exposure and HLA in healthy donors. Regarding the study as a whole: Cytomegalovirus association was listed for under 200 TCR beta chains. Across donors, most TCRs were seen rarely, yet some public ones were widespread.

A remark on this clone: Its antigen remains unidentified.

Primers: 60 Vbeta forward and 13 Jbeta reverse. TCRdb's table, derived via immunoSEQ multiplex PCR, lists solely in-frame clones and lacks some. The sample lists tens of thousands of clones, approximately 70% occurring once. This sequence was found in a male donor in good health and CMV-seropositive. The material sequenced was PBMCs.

In DNA form, the CDR3 reads TGTGCCAGCGGGACAGGTGGAGCCTGGATTCAGCCCCAGCATTTT. Protein sequence: CASGTGGAWIQPQHF. V usage is TRBV19 and J usage is TRBJ1-5; TRBD1 agrees at 8 bases. CDR1 and CDR2 (germline): LNHDA, SQIVND (reference sequence). V was clipped by 9 bases and J by 6 bases; unmatched bases: 13. The CDR3 loop spans 15 amino acids. The entire variable domain, with the rest obtained from reference TRBV19 and TRBJ1-5, is as follows: DGGITQSPKYLFRKEGQNVTLSCEQNLNHDAMYWYRQDPGQGLRLIYYSQIVNDFQKGDIAEGYSVSREKKESFPLTVTSAQKNPTAFYLCASGTGGAWIQPQHFGDGTRLSIL.